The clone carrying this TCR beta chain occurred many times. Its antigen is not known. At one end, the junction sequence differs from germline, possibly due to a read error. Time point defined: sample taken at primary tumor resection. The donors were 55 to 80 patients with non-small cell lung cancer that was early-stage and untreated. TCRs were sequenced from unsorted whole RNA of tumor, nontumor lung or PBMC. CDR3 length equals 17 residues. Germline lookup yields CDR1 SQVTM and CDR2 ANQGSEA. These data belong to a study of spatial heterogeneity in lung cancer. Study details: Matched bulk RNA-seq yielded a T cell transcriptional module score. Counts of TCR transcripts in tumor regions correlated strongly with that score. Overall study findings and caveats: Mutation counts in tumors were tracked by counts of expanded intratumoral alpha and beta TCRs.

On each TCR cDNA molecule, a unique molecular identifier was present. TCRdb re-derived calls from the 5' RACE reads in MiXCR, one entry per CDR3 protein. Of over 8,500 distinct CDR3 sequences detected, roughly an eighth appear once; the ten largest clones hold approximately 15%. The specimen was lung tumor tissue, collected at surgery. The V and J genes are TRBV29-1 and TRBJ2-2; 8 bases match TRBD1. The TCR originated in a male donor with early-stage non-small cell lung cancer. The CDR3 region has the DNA TGCAGCGTCGAAGGGGTAGGGACAGGACTGAGCACCGGGGAGCTGTTTTTT. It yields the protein CSVEGVGTGLSTGELFF.